This TCR beta chain was sequenced during a study of cytomegalovirus exposure and HLA in healthy donors. This clone was counted only a few times. What it binds is unknown. Trimming removed 5 bases from V and 0 bases from J, with 13 bases in between. Germline V lookup: CDR1 MDHEN, CDR2 SYDVKM. This CDR3 is 15 amino acids long. In the PCR, 60 Vbeta and 13 Jbeta primers were used. The repertoire was sequenced with immunoSEQ multiplex PCR; TCRdb's copy has only in-frame clones and lacks some. Of about 160,000 clones listed, 82% are singletons. Findings and limits, study-wide: What a later analysis reportedly showed was that an Asian-associated ancestry cluster had fewer N-insertions than the 666-donor mean. Accurate HLA-A and HLA-B prediction from TCR beta sequences was reported for most subjects. Later on, analysis showed that most CMV-associated TCR beta chains appeared to be HLA-restricted.

The TCR comes from a girl between 10 and 17 years old in good health and CMV-seropositive. The rearrangement uses TRBV28 and TRBJ1-2, with D uncertain. Sequenced material: PBMCs. The CDR3 sequence: CASSVRHFPNYGYTF. The CDR3, as DNA: TGTGCCAGCAGTGTCCGACACTTTCCTAACTATGGCTACACCTTC.